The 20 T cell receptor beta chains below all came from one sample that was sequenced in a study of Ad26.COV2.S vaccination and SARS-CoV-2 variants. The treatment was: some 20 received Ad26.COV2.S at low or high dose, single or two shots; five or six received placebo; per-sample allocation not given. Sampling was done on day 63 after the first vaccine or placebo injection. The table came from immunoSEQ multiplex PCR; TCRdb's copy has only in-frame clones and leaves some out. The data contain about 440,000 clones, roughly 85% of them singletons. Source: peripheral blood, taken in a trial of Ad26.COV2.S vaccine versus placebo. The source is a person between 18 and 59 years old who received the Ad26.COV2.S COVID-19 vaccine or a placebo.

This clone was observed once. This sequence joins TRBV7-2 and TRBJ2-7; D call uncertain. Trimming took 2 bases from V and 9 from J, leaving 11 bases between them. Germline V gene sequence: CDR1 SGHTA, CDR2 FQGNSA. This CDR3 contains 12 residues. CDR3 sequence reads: CASSLSLSTQYF. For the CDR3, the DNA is TGTGCCAGCAGCTTATCTCTATCCACGCAGTACTTC.

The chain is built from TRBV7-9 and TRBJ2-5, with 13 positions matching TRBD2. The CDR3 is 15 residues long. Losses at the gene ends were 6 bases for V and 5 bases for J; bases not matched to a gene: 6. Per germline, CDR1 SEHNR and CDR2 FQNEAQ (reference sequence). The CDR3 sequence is CASSSGLAGVETQYF. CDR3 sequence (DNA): TGTGCCAGCAGTTCAGGACTAGCGGGAGTTGAGACCCAGTACTTC.

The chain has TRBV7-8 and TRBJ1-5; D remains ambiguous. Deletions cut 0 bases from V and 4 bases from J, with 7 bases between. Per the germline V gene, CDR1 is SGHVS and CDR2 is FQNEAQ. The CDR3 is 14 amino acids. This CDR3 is CASSLANGNQPQHF. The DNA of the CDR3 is TGTGCCAGCAGCTTAGCTAACGGTAATCAGCCCCAGCATTTT.

As DNA, the CDR3 is TGTGCCAGCAGCCAAACGACAGGGTTTAGTGAAGCTTTCTTT. It is translated as CASSQTTGFSEAFF. V gene TRBV3-1 (or the pseudogene TRBV3-2) combines with J gene TRBJ1-1; TRBD1 matches at 7 bases. The CDR3 length is 14 residues. J gave up 7 bases and V 2 bases, and 7 bases lay outside the gene matches. CDR1 and CDR2 from the germline V gene are LGHDT and YNNKEL (reference sequence).

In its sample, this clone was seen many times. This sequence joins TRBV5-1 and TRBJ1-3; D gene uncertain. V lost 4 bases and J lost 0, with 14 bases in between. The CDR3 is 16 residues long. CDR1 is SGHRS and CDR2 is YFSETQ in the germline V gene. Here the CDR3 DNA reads TGCGCCAGCAGCCCAGGAGGGAGTAACTCTGGAAACACCATATATTTT. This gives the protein CASSPGGSNSGNTIYF.

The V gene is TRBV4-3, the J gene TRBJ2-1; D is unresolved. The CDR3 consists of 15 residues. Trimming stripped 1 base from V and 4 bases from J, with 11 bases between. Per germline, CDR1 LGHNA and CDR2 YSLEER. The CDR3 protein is CASSQVHTSYNEQFF. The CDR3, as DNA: TGCGCCAGCAGCCAAGTACATACCTCATACAATGAGCAGTTCTTC.

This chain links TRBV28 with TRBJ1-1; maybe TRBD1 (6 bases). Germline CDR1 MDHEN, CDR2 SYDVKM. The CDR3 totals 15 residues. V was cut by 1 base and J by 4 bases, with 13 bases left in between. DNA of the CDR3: TGTGCCAGCAGTTTATCGAAACAGGGTAGCACTGAAGCTTTCTTT. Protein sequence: CASSLSKQGSTEAFF.

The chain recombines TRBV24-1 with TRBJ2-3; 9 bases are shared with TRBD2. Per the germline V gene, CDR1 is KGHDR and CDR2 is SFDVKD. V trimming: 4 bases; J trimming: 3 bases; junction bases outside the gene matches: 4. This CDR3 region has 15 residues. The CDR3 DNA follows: TGTGCCACCAGTGAGCGGGAGGGCGGGACAGATACGCAGTATTTT. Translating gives CATSEREGGTDTQYF.

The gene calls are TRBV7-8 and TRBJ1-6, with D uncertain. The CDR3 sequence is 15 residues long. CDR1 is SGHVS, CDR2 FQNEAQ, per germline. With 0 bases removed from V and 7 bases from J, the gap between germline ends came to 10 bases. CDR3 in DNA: TGTGCCAGCAGCTTAGCCCCAGTCGGCAATTCACCCCTCCACTTT. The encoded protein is CASSLAPVGNSPLHF.

The CDR3 loop is CASSWGINQPQHF. In DNA, the CDR3 is TGTGCCAGCAGCTGGGGGATAAATCAGCCCCAGCATTTT. The rearrangement links TRBV7-2 to TRBJ1-5; TRBD1 might be the D (5 bases). V gave up 4 bases and J gave up 4 bases, with 8 bases separating them. The V gene's germline CDR1 is SGHTA and CDR2 FQGNSA. This CDR3 is built from 13 residues.

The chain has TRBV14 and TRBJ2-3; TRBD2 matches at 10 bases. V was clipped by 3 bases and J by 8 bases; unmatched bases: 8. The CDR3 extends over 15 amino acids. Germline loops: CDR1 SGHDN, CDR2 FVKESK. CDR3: CASSQLAGERSTQYF. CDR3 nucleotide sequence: TGTGCCAGCAGCCAGCTAGCGGGAGAGAGGAGTACGCAGTATTTT.

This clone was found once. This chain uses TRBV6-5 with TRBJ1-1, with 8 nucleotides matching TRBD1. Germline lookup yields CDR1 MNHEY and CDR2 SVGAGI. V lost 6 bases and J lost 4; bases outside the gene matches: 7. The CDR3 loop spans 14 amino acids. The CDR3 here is CASRPDRGFTEAFF. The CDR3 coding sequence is TGTGCCAGCAGACCCGACAGGGGATTCACTGAAGCTTTCTTT.

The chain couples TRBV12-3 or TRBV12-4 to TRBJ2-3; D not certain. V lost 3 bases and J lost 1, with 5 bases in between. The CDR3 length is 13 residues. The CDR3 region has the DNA TGTGCCAGCAGTTTCGATCGCACAGATACGCAGTATTTT. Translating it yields CASSFDRTDTQYF.

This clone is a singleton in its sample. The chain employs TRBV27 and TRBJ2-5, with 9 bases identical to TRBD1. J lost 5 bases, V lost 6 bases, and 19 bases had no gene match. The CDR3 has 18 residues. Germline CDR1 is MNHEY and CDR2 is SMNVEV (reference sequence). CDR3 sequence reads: CASSSIRSGTGRRETQYF. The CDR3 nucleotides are TGTGCCAGCAGCTCTATAAGGTCAGGGACAGGGCGTCGGGAGACCCAGTACTTC.

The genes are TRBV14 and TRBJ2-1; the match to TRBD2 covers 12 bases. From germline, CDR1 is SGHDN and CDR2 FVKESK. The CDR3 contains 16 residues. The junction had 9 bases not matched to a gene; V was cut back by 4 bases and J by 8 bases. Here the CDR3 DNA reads TGTGCCAGCAGCCCCCCAGGACTAGCGGGATTTCATGAGCAGTTCTTC. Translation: CASSPPGLAGFHEQFF.

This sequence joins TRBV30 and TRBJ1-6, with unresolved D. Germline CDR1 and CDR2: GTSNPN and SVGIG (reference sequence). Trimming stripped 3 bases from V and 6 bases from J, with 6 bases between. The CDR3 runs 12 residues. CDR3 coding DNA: TGTGCCTGGAGGCTGACTAATTCACCCCTCCACTTT. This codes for CAWRLTNSPLHF. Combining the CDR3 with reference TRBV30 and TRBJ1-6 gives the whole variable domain SQTIHQWPATLVQPVGSPLSLECTVEGTSNPNLYWYRQAAGRGLQLLFYSVGIGQISSEVPQNLSASRPQDRQFILSSKKLLLSDSGFYLCAWRLTNSPLHFGNGTRLTVT.

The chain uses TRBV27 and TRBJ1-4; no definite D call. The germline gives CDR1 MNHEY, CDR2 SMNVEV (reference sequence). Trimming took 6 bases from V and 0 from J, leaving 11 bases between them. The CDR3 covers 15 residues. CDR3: CASRRVDATNEKLFF. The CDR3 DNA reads TGTGCCAGCAGACGCGTCGATGCAACTAATGAAAAACTGTTTTTT.

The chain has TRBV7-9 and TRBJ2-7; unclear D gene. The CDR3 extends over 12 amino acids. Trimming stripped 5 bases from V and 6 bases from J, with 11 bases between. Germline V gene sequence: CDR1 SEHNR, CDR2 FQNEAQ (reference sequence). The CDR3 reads CASSPRRGEQYF. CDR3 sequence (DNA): TGTGCCAGCAGCCCAAGACGAGGCGAGCAGTACTTC.

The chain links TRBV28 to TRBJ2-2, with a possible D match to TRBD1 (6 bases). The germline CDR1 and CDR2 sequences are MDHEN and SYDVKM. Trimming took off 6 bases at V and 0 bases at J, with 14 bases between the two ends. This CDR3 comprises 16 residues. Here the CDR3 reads CASRARGGANTGELFF. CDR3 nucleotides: TGTGCCAGCAGAGCCCGAGGGGGAGCGAACACCGGGGAGCTGTTTTTT.

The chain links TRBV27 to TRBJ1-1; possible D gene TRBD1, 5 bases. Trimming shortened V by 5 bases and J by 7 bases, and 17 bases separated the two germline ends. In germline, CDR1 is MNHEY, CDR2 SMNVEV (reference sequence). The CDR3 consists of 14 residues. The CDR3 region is CASSLARGAIEAFF. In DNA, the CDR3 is TGTGCCAGCAGTCTGGCGAGGGGCGCGATTGAAGCTTTCTTT.